The present T cell receptor beta chain was sequenced within a study of T cell responses to AZD1222 COVID-19 vaccine. Clones were read by immunoSEQ multiplex PCR, and TCRdb kept only the in-frame ones, dropping some. The data show some 200,000 clones, roughly 90% seen once. Trimming took off 4 bases at V and 0 bases at J, with 10 bases between the two ends. Germline assignment: CDR1 MNHEY and CDR2 SVGEGT. The CDR3 extends over 15 amino acids. Sequences were derived from peripheral blood, sampled on day 0 of AZD1222 vaccination. The sequence was obtained from an adult in good health. The V and J genes are TRBV6-2 or TRBV6-3 and TRBJ1-3; D is unclear. The CDR3 region is CASSFTANSGNTIYF. CDR3 sequence (DNA): TGTGCCAGCAGTTTTACAGCGAACTCTGGAAACACCATATATTTT.